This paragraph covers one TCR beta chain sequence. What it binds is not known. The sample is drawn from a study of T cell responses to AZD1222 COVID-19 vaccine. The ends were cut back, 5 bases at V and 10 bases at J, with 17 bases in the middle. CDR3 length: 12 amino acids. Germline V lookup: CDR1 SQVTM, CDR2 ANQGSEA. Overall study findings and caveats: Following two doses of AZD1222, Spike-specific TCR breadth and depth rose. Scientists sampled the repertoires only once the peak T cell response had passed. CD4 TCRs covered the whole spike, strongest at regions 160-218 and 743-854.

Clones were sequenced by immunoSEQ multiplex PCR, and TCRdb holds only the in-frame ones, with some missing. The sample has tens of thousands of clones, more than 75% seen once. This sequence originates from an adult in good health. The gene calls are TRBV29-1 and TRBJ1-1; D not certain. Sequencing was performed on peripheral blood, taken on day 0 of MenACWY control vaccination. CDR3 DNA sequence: TGCAGCGTTAGGTCGGGCATTGAGGGAGCTTTCTTT. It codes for CSVRSGIEGAFF.